What follows are 23 T cell receptor beta chains derived from one specimen sequenced in a study of T-cell memory formation after mild COVID-19. TCRdb re-derived calls from the 5' RACE reads in MiXCR, one entry per CDR3 protein. The sample has around 440,000 distinct CDR3 sequences, around a sixth seen once; the top ten hold more than 9%. The sequenced material came from PBMCs or a T cell subset sorted from them (not recorded which). The receptors were gathered from an adult woman who had mild COVID-19 (a few samples of this study predate the infection). Cell type and time point are not known.

The chain couples TRBV6-2 or TRBV6-3 to TRBJ2-3, with D hard to call. The CDR3 has 16 residues. V was pared by 0 bases and J by 6 bases, with 16 bases between. Germline V CDR1 and CDR2: MNHEY, SVGEGT. The CDR3 nucleotides read TGTGCCAGCAGTTACTCGGAACAGCCGCCCGTGGATACGCAGTATTTT. Translated, it gives CASSYSEQPPVDTQYF.

This CDR3 reads CASEATSGRTDTQYF. The CDR3 DNA sequence: TGTGCCAGTGAAGCAACTAGCGGCCGCACAGATACGCAGTATTTT. The chain combines TRBV9 with TRBJ2-3, with 8 bases lining up with TRBD2. Germline CDR1 is SGDLS and CDR2 is YYNGEE. V was clipped by 8 bases and J by 1 base; unmatched bases: 9. The CDR3 runs to 15 residues.

This chain connects TRBV3-1 to TRBJ1-1; D is unclear. Trimming left V 0 bases short and J 7 bases short, with 9 bases between. Germline CDR1 reads LGHDT; CDR2 reads YNNKEL (reference sequence). This CDR3 is 13 amino acids long. CDR3 protein: CASSQEVDVEAFF. The CDR3, as DNA: TGTGCCAGCAGCCAAGAGGTAGACGTTGAAGCTTTCTTT.

The sample holds a few counts of this clonotype. CDR3 sequence reads: CASSGRSRGPTSYNEQFF. The CDR3 DNA reads TGTGCCAGCAGCGGCAGAAGCAGGGGGCCCACCTCCTACAATGAGCAGTTCTTC. The chain uses TRBV7-6 and TRBJ2-1; 8 bases match TRBD1. V lost 5 bases, J lost 0 bases, and 12 bases stayed unmatched. Germline-derived CDR1 and CDR2 are SGHVS and FNYEAQ. The CDR3 sequence is 18 residues long. Full variable domain (rest looked up from reference TRBV7-6 and TRBJ2-1): GAGVSQSPRYKVTKRGQDVALRCDPISGHVSLYWYRQALGQGPEFLTYFNYEAQQDKSGLPNDRFSAERPEGSISTLTIQRTEQRDSAMYRCASSGRSRGPTSYNEQFFGPGTRLTVL.

This clonotype was detected many times. The rearrangement joins TRBV12-3 or TRBV12-4 to TRBJ2-4, with a weak D call TRBD2 (6 bases). The CDR3 spans 14 residues. V gave up 3 bases and J gave up 0 bases, with 6 bases separating them. DNA of the CDR3: TGTGCCAGCAGTTTGGGGGGAGCCAAAAACATTCAGTACTTC. It codes for CASSLGGAKNIQYF.

This clonotype showed up just a few times. This chain uses TRBV20-1 with TRBJ2-5; TRBD1 matches 7 bases. The ends lost 1 base at V and 1 base at J; junction bases unmatched: 15. The CDR3 extends over 18 amino acids. Germline lookup yields CDR1 DFQATT and CDR2 SNEGSKA (reference sequence). CDR3: CSARARHFDRAPQETQYF. CDR3 in DNA: TGCAGTGCTAGAGCTAGACATTTCGACAGGGCCCCCCAAGAGACCCAGTACTTC.

Concerning this clonotype: This clone may be a read error of a much larger clone one base away. The chain has TRBV15 and TRBJ2-7; D is ambiguous. CDR3 size: 13 residues. Germline V lookup: CDR1 LNHNV, CDR2 YYDKDF (reference sequence). V shed 6 bases and J shed 3 bases, with 12 bases lying between them. The CDR3 reads CATSMKGYYEQYF. The CDR3 DNA reads TGTGCCACCAGTATGAAGGGATACTACGAGCAGTACTTC.

The table lists this clonotype with a few counts. The chain links TRBV7-2 to TRBJ2-7; 9 bases fit TRBD2. Germline V gene sequence: CDR1 SGHTA, CDR2 FQGNSA. The ends lost 4 bases at V and 2 bases at J; junction bases unmatched: 9. The CDR3 consists of 16 residues. In DNA, the CDR3 is TGTGCCAGCAGCTCCTACCTAGCGGGGCTAACCTACGAGCAGTACTTC. Its translation: CASSSYLAGLTYEQYF.

The CDR3 sequence is CAWSYQSTRGNTEAFF. In DNA form, the CDR3 reads TGTGCCTGGAGTTACCAATCTACCAGGGGTAACACTGAAGCTTTCTTT. The V gene is TRBV30, the J gene TRBJ1-1; perhaps TRBD1 as D (6 bases). Germline V gene sequence: CDR1 GTSNPN, CDR2 SVGIG (reference sequence). This CDR3 contains 16 residues. Trimming left V 2 bases short and J 2 bases short, with 18 bases between.

A few counts support this clonotype. The junction differs from germline at one of its ends, possibly a read error. DNA for the CDR3: TGTGCCTGGAGTTACGACATCAACGACTATCCGAACTTC. Its translation: CAWSYDINDYPNF. This chain joins TRBV30 and TRBJ2-7, with D possibly matching TRBD2 (5 bases). The germline CDR1 and CDR2 sequences are GTSNPN and SVGIG (reference sequence). CDR3 length: 13 amino acids.

V is TRBV7-6 and J is TRBJ2-7, with 8 bases identical to TRBD1. CDR1 and CDR2 from the germline V gene are SGHVS and FNYEAQ. This CDR3 is built from 15 residues. Losses at the gene ends were 3 bases for V and 4 bases for J; bases not matched to a gene: 8. The CDR3 is CASSLGDRSTYEQYF. The CDR3 DNA is TGTGCCAGCAGCTTGGGGGACAGGTCGACGTACGAGCAGTACTTC.

The sample holds many counts of this clonotype. Sequence at one end of the junction differs from germline and may be a read error. This chain uses TRBV5-1 with TRBJ2-3; D might be TRBD2 (6 bases). The germline gives CDR1 SGHRS, CDR2 YFSETQ. This CDR3 region has 14 residues. CDR3 residues: CASSLASGGDTQYF. Written as DNA, the CDR3 is TGTGCCAGCAGCTTAGCGAGTGGGGGGGATACGCAGTATTTT.

This clonotype was counted many times. The chain carries TRBV12-3 or TRBV12-4 and TRBJ2-5; maybe TRBD1 (6 bases). Trimming removed 0 bases at V and 11 bases at J, with 13 bases between. The CDR3 has 13 residues. The chain's CDR3 is CASSLAARGSQYF. The CDR3 DNA reads TGTGCCAGCAGTTTAGCGGCCAGGGGAAGTCAGTACTTC.

This clonotype was seen only a few times. The CDR3: CATHLRGSYNEQFF. In DNA, the CDR3 is TGTGCCACCCACCTCCGGGGTTCCTACAATGAGCAGTTCTTC. The chain links TRBV15 to TRBJ2-1; D is perhaps TRBD2 (5 bases). The CDR3 totals 14 residues. V lost 8 bases and J lost 1, with 12 bases in between. Germline V gene data show CDR1 as LNHNV and CDR2 as YYDKDF (reference sequence).

The V and J genes are TRBV5-1 and TRBJ1-2, with 7 bases identical to TRBD1. J gave up 2 bases and V 0 bases, and 4 bases lay outside the gene matches. This CDR3 contains 15 residues. Germline V lookup: CDR1 SGHRS, CDR2 YFSETQ. CDR3 loop: CASSLGQGNNYGYTF. In DNA, the CDR3 is TGCGCCAGCAGCTTGGGACAGGGTAACAACTATGGCTACACCTTC.

The chain carries TRBV11-3 and TRBJ2-3; D gene ambiguous. Deletions cut 0 bases from V and 0 bases from J, with 7 bases between. CDR1 is SGHNT, CDR2 YENEEA, per germline. There are 15 residues in the CDR3. CDR3 in DNA: TGTGCCAGCAGCTTAGAGGTGGTTAGCACAGATACGCAGTATTTT. Translating it yields CASSLEVVSTDTQYF.

Many counts were recorded for this clonotype. The rearrangement uses TRBV7-9 and TRBJ2-3; 10 bases line up with TRBD2. Looked up from germline, CDR1 is SEHNR and CDR2 is FQNEAQ (reference sequence). The V and J ends lost 5 bases and 1 base, in that order; junction bases with no gene match: 3. The CDR3 is 15 amino acids. Here the CDR3 DNA reads TGTGCCAGCAGCCATGGGACTAGCGGCACAGATACGCAGTATTTT. Protein sequence: CASSHGTSGTDTQYF.

The gene calls are TRBV29-1 and TRBJ2-7; 9 positions agree with TRBD1. The CDR3 sequence is 14 residues long. Trimming at V came to 6 bases and at J to 1 base, leaving 7 bases not matched to a gene. The germline CDR1 and CDR2 sequences are SQVTM and ANQGSEA. The CDR3 region is CSVFPGTGSYEQYF. CDR3 in DNA: TGCAGCGTGTTCCCCGGGACAGGGTCCTACGAGCAGTACTTC.

V usage is TRBV4-3 and J usage is TRBJ2-2; 7 bases are a match to TRBD2. The CDR3 contains 16 residues. V dropped 0 bases and J dropped 6; count of bases not matched to a gene: 7. The germline gives CDR1 LGHNA, CDR2 YSLEER. The CDR3 DNA is TGCGCCAGCAGCCAAGATTCCGGGGGAGGGTCCGGGGAGCTGTTTTTT. Its translation: CASSQDSGGGSGELFF.

The V call is TRBV7-2, the J call TRBJ2-3; D is unresolved. Germline V gives CDR1 SGHTA, CDR2 FQGNSA. This CDR3 is built from 13 residues. V lost 2 bases and J lost 5, with 8 bases in between. CDR3 in amino acids: CASSLHSRDTQYF. CDR3 nucleotides: TGTGCCAGCAGCTTACATTCCAGAGATACGCAGTATTTT.

V is TRBV9 and J is TRBJ2-1; 12 positions agree with TRBD2. The CDR3 is made up of 16 amino acids. The J segment lost 7 bases and the V segment lost 4 bases, leaving 9 bases of the junction unmatched. The germline V gene encodes CDR1 SGDLS and CDR2 YYNGEE. The CDR3 DNA reads TGTGCCAGCAGCCTCGGACTAGCGGGATCCTCTAATGAGCAGTTCTTC. It codes for CASSLGLAGSSNEQFF.

This clonotype was counted only a few times. V and J are TRBV6-6 and TRBJ1-5; D remains ambiguous. V was clipped by 2 bases and J by 6 bases, with 11 bases between them. Germline CDR1 and CDR2: MNHNY and SVGAGI (reference sequence). The length of the CDR3 is 14 residues. CDR3 loop: CASSYMGSGQPQHF. CDR3 sequence (DNA): TGTGCCAGCAGTTACATGGGTTCTGGTCAGCCCCAGCATTTT.

The chain has TRBV5-6 and TRBJ1-2; TRBD1 is a possible D gene (5 bases). Trimming pared 0 bases from V and 6 bases from J, leaving 9 bases between. The CDR3 is 13 residues long. CDR1 SGHDT and CDR2 YYEEEE come from the germline V gene. The CDR3 sequence: CASSLGGSNGYTF. CDR3 coding DNA: TGTGCCAGCAGCTTGGGGGGGAGCAATGGCTACACCTTC.